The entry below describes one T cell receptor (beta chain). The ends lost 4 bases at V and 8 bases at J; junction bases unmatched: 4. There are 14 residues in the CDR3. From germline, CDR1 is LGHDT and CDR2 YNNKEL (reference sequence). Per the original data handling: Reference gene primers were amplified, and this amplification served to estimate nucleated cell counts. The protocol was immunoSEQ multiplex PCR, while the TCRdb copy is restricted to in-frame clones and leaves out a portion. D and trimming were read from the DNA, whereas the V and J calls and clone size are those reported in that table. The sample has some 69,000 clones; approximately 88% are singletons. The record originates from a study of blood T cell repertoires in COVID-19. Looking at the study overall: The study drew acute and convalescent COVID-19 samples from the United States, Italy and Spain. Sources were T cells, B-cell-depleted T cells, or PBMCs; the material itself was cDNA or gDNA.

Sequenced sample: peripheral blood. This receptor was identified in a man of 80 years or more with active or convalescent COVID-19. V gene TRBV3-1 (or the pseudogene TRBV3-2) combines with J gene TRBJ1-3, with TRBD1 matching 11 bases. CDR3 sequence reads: CASSPGQGAHTIYF. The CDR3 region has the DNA TGTGCCAGCAGCCCAGGACAGGGGGCACACACCATATATTTT.